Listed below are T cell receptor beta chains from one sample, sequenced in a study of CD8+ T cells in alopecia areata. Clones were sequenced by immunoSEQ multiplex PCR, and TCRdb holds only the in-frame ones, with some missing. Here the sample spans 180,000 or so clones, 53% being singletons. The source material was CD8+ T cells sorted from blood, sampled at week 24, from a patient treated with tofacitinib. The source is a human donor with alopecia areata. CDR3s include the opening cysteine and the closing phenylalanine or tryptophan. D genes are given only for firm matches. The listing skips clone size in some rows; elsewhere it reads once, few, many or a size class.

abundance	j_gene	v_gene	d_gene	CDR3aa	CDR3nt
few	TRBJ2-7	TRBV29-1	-	CSGKSELTYEQYF	TGCAGCGGAAAAAGCGAGCTTACCTACGAGCAGTACTTC
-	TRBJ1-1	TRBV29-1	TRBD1	CSATDRAVNTEAFF	TGCAGCGCTACGGACAGGGCGGTGAACACTGAAGCTTTCTTT
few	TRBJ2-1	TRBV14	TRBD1	CASGHRGNEQFF	TGTGCCAGCGGACACAGGGGCAATGAGCAGTTCTTC
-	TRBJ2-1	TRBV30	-	CAWSLGFEVEQFF	TGTGCCTGGAGTTTGGGTTTTGAGGTTGAGCAGTTCTTC
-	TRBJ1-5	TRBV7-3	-	CASSLFVEVQPQHF	TGTGCCAGCAGCTTATTTGTAGAGGTTCAGCCCCAGCATTTT
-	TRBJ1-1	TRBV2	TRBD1	CASRRQGGTEAFF	TGTGCCAGCAGAAGACAGGGAGGCACTGAAGCTTTCTTT
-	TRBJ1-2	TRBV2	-	CASSELIKGIEGFGYTF	TGTGCCAGCAGTGAATTGATCAAAGGGATCGAGGGCTTTGGCTACACCTTC
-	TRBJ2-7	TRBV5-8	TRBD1	CASSPSAGTGVLWQYF	TGTGCCAGCAGCCCATCCGCCGGGACAGGGGTCCTATGGCAGTACTTC
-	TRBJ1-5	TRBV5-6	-	CASSLGQISNQPQHF	TGTGCCAGCAGCTTGGGACAGATTAGCAATCAGCCCCAGCATTTT
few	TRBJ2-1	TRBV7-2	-	CASSLNPRGPLNNEQFF	TGTGCCAGCAGCTTAAACCCGCGGGGGCCGTTAAACAATGAGCAGTTCTTC
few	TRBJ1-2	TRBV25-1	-	CASSAGYGYTF	TGTGCCAGCAGTGCGGGCTATGGCTACACCTTC
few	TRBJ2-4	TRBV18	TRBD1	CASSPGTADIQYF	TGTGCCAGCTCCCCCGGGACAGCCGACATTCAGTACTTC
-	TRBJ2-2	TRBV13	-	CASSLIQGGNTGELFF	TGTGCCAGCAGCTTAATCCAGGGGGGGAACACCGGGGAGCTGTTTTTT
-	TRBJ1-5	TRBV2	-	CASSLDSYSNQPQHF	TGTGCCAGCAGCCTAGACAGTTATAGCAATCAGCCCCAGCATTTT
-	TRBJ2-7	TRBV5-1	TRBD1	CASSLRTGSGYEQYF	TGCGCCAGCAGCTTGAGGACAGGGAGTGGCTACGAGCAGTACTTC
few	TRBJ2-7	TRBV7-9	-	CASSSTDGNSYEQYF	TGTGCCAGCAGCTCTACGGACGGAAACTCCTACGAGCAGTACTTC
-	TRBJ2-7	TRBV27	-	CASSSTTGRRAYEQYF	TGTGCCAGCAGTTCAACCACAGGGAGAAGGGCCTACGAGCAGTACTTC
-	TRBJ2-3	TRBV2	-	CASSVEGYTDTQYF	TGTGCCAGCAGTGTGGAGGGGTATACAGATACGCAGTATTTT
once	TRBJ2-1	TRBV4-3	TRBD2	CASSQEDGGAYGQFF	TGCGCCAGCAGCCAAGAAGACGGGGGGGCTTATGGGCAGTTCTTC
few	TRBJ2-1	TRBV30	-	CAWSRGRLEQFF	TGTGCCTGGAGTCGGGGGCGGCTTGAGCAGTTCTTC
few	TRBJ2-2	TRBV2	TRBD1	CASSDGTGTTGELFF	TGTGCCAGCAGCGATGGGACAGGGACGACCGGGGAGCTGTTTTTT
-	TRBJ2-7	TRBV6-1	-	CASSEWQGASYEQYF	TGTGCCAGCAGTGAATGGCAGGGAGCCTCCTACGAGCAGTACTTC